Here is one T cell receptor (beta chain) with its context. The ends were cut back, 7 bases at V and 5 bases at J, with 14 bases in the middle. Germline V gene data show CDR1 as LNHDA and CDR2 as SQIVND (reference sequence). The CDR3 is 14 amino acids. The PCR made use of 60 Vbeta and 13 Jbeta primers. Clones were read by immunoSEQ multiplex PCR, and TCRdb kept only the in-frame ones, dropping some. This repertoire shows about 190,000 clones, around 87% found once; its top ten account for 1% to 1.5%. This sample was taken from a study of cytomegalovirus exposure and HLA in healthy donors. This chain joins TRBV19 and TRBJ2-2, with D perhaps matching TRBD1 (6 bases). Specimen: PBMCs. The sequence derives from a man younger than 45 in good health and CMV-seronegative. CDR3 DNA sequence: TGTGCCAGTACTGGGACACAATTTACCGGGGAGCTGTTTTTT. Protein sequence: CASTGTQFTGELFF.